The TCR beta chain under discussion was sequenced for a study of T cells in localized non-small cell lung cancer. Study-wide findings and caveats: A median approximately 60 of the top 100 tumor clones appeared in adjacent lung. Sequencing was limited to one tumor region, leaving the possibility of heterogeneity open.

Turning to this clone: Antigen: not known.

The table came from immunoSEQ multiplex PCR; TCRdb's copy has only in-frame clones and leaves some out. The sample carries roughly 9,900 clones, roughly 94% recorded once. The origin of this receptor is a woman between 35 and 75 years old with stage I squamous cell lung carcinoma. The sample consisted of peripheral blood, taken before any cancer treatment.

The CDR3 DNA sequence: TGTGCCAGCAGTGAAATAACAGGGAATTCACCCCTCCACTTT. Translating it yields CASSEITGNSPLHF. The genes are TRBV6-1 and TRBJ1-6; possibly TRBD1 for D (6 bases). Trimming pared 2 bases from V and 7 bases from J, leaving 9 bases between. This CDR3 has 14 residues. CDR1 and CDR2 (germline): MNHNS, SASEGT.